The next 32 T cell receptor beta chains were all read from a single sample in a study of ipilimumab plus nivolumab after autologous stem cell transplantation. The protocol was immunoSEQ multiplex PCR, while the TCRdb copy is restricted to in-frame clones and leaves out a portion. The table shows roughly 16,000 clones, with over 70% occurring only once. The specimen was PBMCs, collected in a trial of ipilimumab plus nivolumab as post-transplant consolidation. These TCRs come from a male donor with diffuse large B-cell lymphoma.

CDR3 nucleotide sequence: TGTGCCAGTAGTGAGAGGACAGGGCGGCACGAGCAGTACTTC. This gives the protein CASSERTGRHEQYF. The chain recombines TRBV19 with TRBJ2-7; TRBD1 matches at 8 bases. J lost 5 bases, V lost 5 bases, and 8 bases had no gene match. The CDR3 covers 14 residues. Germline V CDR1 and CDR2: LNHDA, SQIVND (reference sequence).

The rearrangement links TRBV7-2 to TRBJ1-6, with D possibly matching TRBD1 (5 bases). Trimming pared 8 bases from V and 9 bases from J, leaving 20 bases between. CDR3 size: 15 residues. CDR1 and CDR2 from the germline V gene are SGHTA and FQGNSA. The CDR3 nucleotides read TGTGCCAGCGCCTCTATTACCCTGGGGGGTTCACCCCTCCACTTT. Its translation: CASASITLGGSPLHF. The full variable domain, with the rest looked up from reference TRBV7-2 and TRBJ1-6, is GAGVSQSPSNKVTEKGKDVELRCDPISGHTALYWYRQSLGQGLEFLIYFQGNSAPDKSGLPSDRFSAERTGGSVSTLTIQRTQQEDSAVYLCASASITLGGSPLHFGNGTRLTVT.

This clone was recorded only once. The rearrangement uses TRBV5-1 and TRBJ1-1, with unresolved D. The CDR3 runs 15 residues. Germline assignment: CDR1 SGHRS and CDR2 YFSETQ. The V gene lost 0 bases and the J gene lost 6 bases, with 15 bases spanning the gap. The CDR3 bases are TGCGCCAGCAGCTTGGCTCGCCCCAGGCCCGCTGAAGCTTTCTTT. Its translation is CASSLARPRPAEAFF.

This clone was observed a few times. Distinct nucleotide sequences in the sample also encode this CDR3. The chain employs TRBV15 and TRBJ2-5; 9 bases are shared with TRBD1. Germline V lookup: CDR1 LNHNV, CDR2 YYDKDF (reference sequence). The CDR3 spans 14 residues. J lost 5 bases, V lost 1 base, and 2 bases had no gene match. CDR3 bases: TGTGCCACCAGCAGAGGGACAGGGGCGGAGACCCAGTACTTC. As protein: CATSRGTGAETQYF.

The chain employs TRBV19 and TRBJ1-1; 7 bases are shared with TRBD1. Trimming cost V 3 bases and J 0 bases; bases outside gene matches: 1. The CDR3 extends over 14 amino acids. CDR1 is LNHDA, CDR2 SQIVND, per germline (reference sequence). The CDR3 DNA reads TGTGCCAGTAGTATGACAGGGATGAACACTGAAGCTTTCTTT. Protein product: CASSMTGMNTEAFF.

This clone was recorded only once. V and J are TRBV7-2 and TRBJ2-3; TRBD2 agrees at 9 bases. The CDR3 contains 15 residues. CDR1 and CDR2 from the germline V gene are SGHTA and FQGNSA. The J segment lost 3 bases and the V segment lost 3 bases, leaving 4 bases of the junction unmatched. The CDR3 nucleotides read TGTGCCAGCAGCTTCAGCGGGGGGCAGACAGATACGCAGTATTTT. This translates into CASSFSGGQTDTQYF.

This clone has a single count. V gene TRBV28 combines with J gene TRBJ1-2; D is uncertain. This CDR3 region has 16 residues. The germline V gene has CDR1 MDHEN and CDR2 SYDVKM. V dropped 6 bases and J dropped 2 bases, with 19 bases sitting between them. DNA of the CDR3: TGTGCCAGCAGCCTCCCCGGTTGGTCAGCCAACTATGGCTACACCTTC. The encoded protein is CASSLPGWSANYGYTF.

This clone is a singleton in its sample. The chain joins TRBV30 to TRBJ2-2; D uncertain. The CDR3 covers 12 residues. Germline V gene sequence: CDR1 GTSNPN, CDR2 SVGIG (reference sequence). Trimming stripped 2 bases from V and 4 bases from J, with 5 bases between. The CDR3 loop reads CAWSQSTGELFF. The CDR3 nucleotides read TGTGCCTGGAGTCAGAGCACCGGGGAGCTGTTTTTT.

The chain carries TRBV4-2 and TRBJ2-3; no clear D. V lost 0 bases and J 0 bases, leaving 7 bases between the germline ends. The germline CDR1 and CDR2 sequences are LGHNA and YNFKEQ. The CDR3 contains 15 residues. As DNA, the CDR3 is TGTGCCAGCAGCCAAGATGGCACCAGCACAGATACGCAGTATTTT. It yields the protein CASSQDGTSTDTQYF.

The rearrangement joins TRBV5-1 to TRBJ1-2, with a possible D match to TRBD1 (6 bases). The CDR3 is 13 amino acids. The V end was cut by 3 bases, the J end by 8 bases, with 14 bases between. CDR1 and CDR2 from the germline V gene are SGHRS and YFSETQ. The CDR3 sequence: CASSWGVGGGYTF. The CDR3 nucleotides read TGCGCCAGCAGCTGGGGAGTGGGGGGCGGCTACACCTTC. The full variable domain, with the rest looked up from reference TRBV5-1 and TRBJ1-2, is KAGVTQTPRYLIKTRGQQVTLSCSPISGHRSVSWYQQTPGQGLQFLFEYFSETQRNKGNFPGRFSGRQFSNSRSEMNVSTLELGDSALYLCASSWGVGGGYTFGSGTRLTVV.

This rearrangement joins TRBV6-5 to TRBJ2-3, with D possibly called TRBD1 or TRBD2 (6 bases each). The CDR3 has 15 residues. Trimming took 6 bases from V and 0 from J, leaving 13 bases between them. The germline CDR1 and CDR2 sequences are MNHEY and SVGAGI. DNA of the CDR3: TGTGCCAGCAGGGGGGGCTACCTTAGCACAGATACGCAGTATTTT. Translating it yields CASRGGYLSTDTQYF.

The chain uses TRBV7-6 and TRBJ1-6; 7 nucleotides agree with TRBD1. V gave up 2 bases and J gave up 7 bases; unmatched junction bases: 2. This CDR3 has 14 residues. Germline loops: CDR1 SGHVS, CDR2 FNYEAQ. The CDR3 DNA reads as TGTGCCAGCAGCTTATCAGGGGGGAATTCACCCCTCCACTTT. Residues: CASSLSGGNSPLHF. The full variable domain, with the rest looked up from reference TRBV7-6 and TRBJ1-6, is GAGVSQSPRYKVTKRGQDVALRCDPISGHVSLYWYRQALGQGPEFLTYFNYEAQQDKSGLPNDRFSAERPEGSISTLTIQRTEQRDSAMYRCASSLSGGNSPLHFGNGTRLTVT.

This clone was counted a few times. The chain carries TRBV7-8 and TRBJ2-3, with 7 bases aligning to TRBD1. The CDR3 runs to 15 residues. The J segment lost 0 bases and the V segment lost 7 bases, leaving 7 bases of the junction unmatched. The germline gives CDR1 SGHVS, CDR2 FQNEAQ. As DNA, the CDR3 is TGTGCCAGCACCCAAGACAGGGTGAGCACAGATACGCAGTATTTT. Protein sequence: CASTQDRVSTDTQYF.

V usage is TRBV7-8 and J usage is TRBJ2-7; D not certain. The V gene lost 5 bases and the J gene lost 0 bases, with 11 bases spanning the gap. In germline, CDR1 is SGHVS, CDR2 FQNEAQ. The CDR3 runs to 14 residues. The DNA of the CDR3 is TGTGCCAGCAGCAAAGTCCCAGCCTCCTACGAGCAGTACTTC. Its protein product is CASSKVPASYEQYF.

This clone appeared a few times. The chain uses TRBV5-1 and TRBJ2-7; D possibly uses TRBD1 or TRBD2 (6 bases each). Trimming took off 6 bases at V and 5 bases at J, with 18 bases between the two ends. The CDR3 sequence is 14 residues long. Germline values: CDR1 SGHRS, CDR2 YFSETQ. The CDR3 loop is CASKNGDGGNEQYF. CDR3 nucleotide sequence: TGCGCCAGCAAGAACGGGGACGGGGGCAACGAGCAGTACTTC. The full variable domain, in which reference TRBV5-1 and TRBJ2-7 provide the parts outside the CDR3, is KAGVTQTPRYLIKTRGQQVTLSCSPISGHRSVSWYQQTPGQGLQFLFEYFSETQRNKGNFPGRFSGRQFSNSRSEMNVSTLELGDSALYLCASKNGDGGNEQYFGPGTRLTVT.

The chain joins TRBV6-6 to TRBJ1-2; 11 bases match TRBD1. Germline values: CDR1 MNHNY, CDR2 SVGAGI (reference sequence). V was pared by 6 bases and J by 3 bases, with 6 bases of the junction left unmatched. The CDR3 spans 15 residues. The CDR3 nucleotides are TGTGCCAGCAGCCTTGGACAGGGGGCGTACTATGGCTACACCTTC. It translates to CASSLGQGAYYGYTF.

The rearrangement joins TRBV7-2 to TRBJ2-2; no clear D gene. The CDR3 is 13 residues long. Trimming took 3 bases from V and 7 from J, leaving 9 bases between them. Germline CDR1 reads SGHTA; CDR2 reads FQGNSA. The CDR3 nucleotides read TGTGCCAGCAGCTTCGTTGTTGGCGGGGAGCTGTTTTTT. Translating gives CASSFVVGGELFF.

The V call is TRBV7-3, the J call TRBJ2-3, with D unclear. The V gene lost 5 bases and the J gene lost 6 bases, with 12 bases spanning the gap. Germline lookup yields CDR1 SGHTA and CDR2 FQGTGA. The CDR3 runs 13 residues. In DNA, the CDR3 is TGTGCCAGCAGCCCCGGGCATGCGGATACGCAGTATTTT. Translating it yields CASSPGHADTQYF.

The gene calls are TRBV2 and TRBJ2-7; 7 bases line up with TRBD2. V shed 4 bases and J 2 bases; nucleotides not matched to a gene: 8. The CDR3 loop spans 15 amino acids. Germline loops: CDR1 SNHLY, CDR2 FYNNEI. The CDR3 here is CASSVSGGITYEQYF. Here the CDR3 DNA reads TGTGCCAGCAGTGTTTCGGGGGGAATAACCTACGAGCAGTACTTC.

The rearrangement links TRBV5-1 to TRBJ2-3; TRBD2 might be the D (6 bases). Germline values: CDR1 SGHRS, CDR2 YFSETQ. V lost 3 bases to trimming and J lost 3 bases, with 17 bases between them. CDR3 length equals 16 residues. This chain's CDR3 is CASSYLVGGTTDTQYF. CDR3 bases: TGCGCCAGCAGCTACCTCGTGGGGGGTACGACAGATACGCAGTATTTT.

The chain links TRBV19 to TRBJ2-3; no clear D. The V and J ends lost 3 bases and 0 bases respectively, with 7 bases between them. The CDR3 is 14 amino acids. Germline V gene sequence: CDR1 LNHDA, CDR2 SQIVND (reference sequence). CDR3 bases: TGTGCCAGTAGTATGGACCTTAGCACAGATACGCAGTATTTT. Translating it yields CASSMDLSTDTQYF.

The chain couples TRBV9 to TRBJ2-1, with D maybe TRBD1 (6 bases). In germline, CDR1 is SGDLS, CDR2 YYNGEE. There are 14 residues in the CDR3. The V gene lost 4 bases and the J gene lost 5 bases, with 13 bases spanning the gap. The CDR3 is CASSLMTGNNEQFF. In DNA form, the CDR3 reads TGTGCCAGCAGCCTAATGACAGGTAACAATGAGCAGTTCTTC.

The chain is built from TRBV18 and TRBJ2-1, with 8 nucleotides matching TRBD2. The germline V gene has CDR1 KGHSH and CDR2 LQKENI. The junction had 4 bases not matched to a gene; V was cut back by 3 bases and J by 12 bases. CDR3 length: 12 amino acids. Here the CDR3 reads CASSPGLDRQFF. CDR3 DNA: TGTGCCAGCTCACCGGGACTAGATAGGCAGTTCTTC. Combining the CDR3 with reference TRBV18 and TRBJ2-1 gives the whole variable domain NAGVMQNPRHLVRRRGQEARLRCSPMKGHSHVYWYRQLPEEGLKFMVYLQKENIIDESGMPKERFSAEFPKEGPSILRIQQVVRGDSAAYFCASSPGLDRQFFGPGTRLTVL.

The J gene is TRBJ2-3, the V gene TRBV7-3; 15 bases match TRBD2. The CDR3 is 18 residues long. V was clipped by 5 bases and J by 4 bases; unmatched bases: 10. Germline V CDR1 and CDR2: SGHTA, FQGTGA. DNA for the CDR3: TGTGCCAGCAGCCGGACTAGCGGGGGGGCCTCTGATCCAGATACGCAGTATTTT. This codes for CASSRTSGGASDPDTQYF. Full variable domain (rest looked up from reference TRBV7-3 and TRBJ2-3): GAGVSQTPSNKVTEKGKYVELRCDPISGHTALYWYRQSLGQGPEFLIYFQGTGAADDSGLPNDRFFAVRPEGSVSTLKIQRTERGDSAVYLCASSRTSGGASDPDTQYFGPGTRLTVL.

The chain employs TRBV7-8 and TRBJ2-3; the D gene is possibly TRBD2 (6 bases). V was trimmed by 5 bases and J by 6 bases, leaving 15 bases between them. The V gene's germline CDR1 is SGHVS and CDR2 FQNEAQ. The CDR3 consists of 14 residues. The chain's CDR3 is CASSAGGKFDTQYF. The CDR3 DNA follows: TGTGCCAGCAGCGCGGGCGGGAAGTTCGATACGCAGTATTTT.

This chain uses TRBV4-2 with TRBJ1-6, with 9 bases fitting TRBD1. The trim removed 6 bases at V and 7 bases at J, leaving 16 bases unmatched. CDR1 and CDR2 (germline): LGHNA, YNFKEQ. This CDR3 contains 18 residues. The CDR3: CASSRSTGGSGENSPLHF. The DNA of the CDR3 is TGTGCCAGCAGTCGATCGACAGGGGGGAGCGGGGAGAATTCACCCCTCCACTTT.

The chain recombines TRBV5-5 with TRBJ1-6; the D gene is possibly TRBD1 (6 bases). CDR3 size: 16 residues. The germline CDR1 and CDR2 sequences are SGHKS and YYEKEE (reference sequence). Trimming shortened V by 5 bases and J by 9 bases, and 21 bases separated the two germline ends. The CDR3 DNA follows: TGTGCCAGCAGGGCGGGCAGGGGATATGAGATTTCACCCCTCCACTTT. This translates into CASRAGRGYEISPLHF. The variable domain in full, with the rest retrieved from reference TRBV5-5 and TRBJ1-6, is DAGVTQSPTHLIKTRGQQVTLRCSPISGHKSVSWYQQVLGQGPQFIFQYYEKEERGRGNFPDRFSARQFPNYSSELNVNALLLGDSALYLCASRAGRGYEISPLHFGNGTRLTVT.

The chain is built from TRBV5-1 and TRBJ2-2, with unresolved D. The germline gives CDR1 SGHRS, CDR2 YFSETQ. V lost 1 base and J lost 3, with 10 bases in between. CDR3 length: 15 amino acids. DNA of the CDR3: TGCGCCAGCAGCTTGCTGTGGATTGACACCGGGGAGCTGTTTTTT. Its translation is CASSLLWIDTGELFF.

The chain has TRBV28 and TRBJ2-5, with 7 bases lining up with TRBD1. This CDR3 comprises 16 residues. Looked up from germline, CDR1 is MDHEN and CDR2 is SYDVKM. V was pared by 5 bases and J by 4 bases, with 13 bases of the junction left unmatched. The CDR3 region has the DNA TGTGCCAGCAGTGACCGGGACAGTGGGTTGTTAGAGACCCAGTACTTC. Its protein is CASSDRDSGLLETQYF.

J is TRBJ1-1 and V is TRBV6-4, with 9 bases matching TRBD1. Per the germline V gene, CDR1 is MRHNA and CDR2 is SNTAGT. This CDR3 contains 16 residues. V lost 2 bases to trimming and J lost 2 bases; unmatched junction nucleotides: 6. DNA of the CDR3: TGTGCCAGCAGTGACGGAAGACAGGGGGGAAACACTGAAGCTTTCTTT. Its translation is CASSDGRQGGNTEAFF.

The chain couples TRBV5-6 to TRBJ2-2, with TRBD1 matching over 7 bases. CDR1 and CDR2 from the germline V gene are SGHDT and YYEEEE. CDR3 length: 15 amino acids. Trimming took 4 bases from V and 4 from J; bases not matched to a gene: 7. The CDR3 spells CASSLTGFFTGELFF. The DNA for the CDR3 is TGTGCCAGCAGCCTGACAGGGTTTTTCACCGGGGAGCTGTTTTTT.

This chain links TRBV29-1 with TRBJ1-5, with 10 positions matching TRBD1. Germline loops: CDR1 SQVTM, CDR2 ANQGSEA. Trimming took 4 bases from V and 4 from J; bases not matched to a gene: 1. The CDR3 runs 13 residues. CDR3 nucleotides: TGCAGCGTTGCGGGACAGGGGAATCAGCCCCAGCATTTT. Translated, it gives CSVAGQGNQPQHF.